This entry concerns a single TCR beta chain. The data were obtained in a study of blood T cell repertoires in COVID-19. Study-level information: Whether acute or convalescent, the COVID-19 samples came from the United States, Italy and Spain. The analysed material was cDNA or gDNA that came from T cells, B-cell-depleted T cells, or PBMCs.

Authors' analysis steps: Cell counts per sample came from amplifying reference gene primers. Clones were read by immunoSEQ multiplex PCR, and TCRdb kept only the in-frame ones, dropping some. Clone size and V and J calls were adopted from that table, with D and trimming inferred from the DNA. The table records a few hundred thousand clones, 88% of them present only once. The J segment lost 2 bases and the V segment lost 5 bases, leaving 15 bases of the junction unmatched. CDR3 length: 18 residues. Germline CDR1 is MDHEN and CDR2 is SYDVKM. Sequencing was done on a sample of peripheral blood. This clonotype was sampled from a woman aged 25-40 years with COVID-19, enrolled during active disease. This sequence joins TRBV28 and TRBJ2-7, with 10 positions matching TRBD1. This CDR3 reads CASSPGKTGTGVAYEQYF. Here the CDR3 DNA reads TGTGCCAGCAGTCCTGGGAAAACCGGGACAGGGGTCGCCTACGAGCAGTACTTC. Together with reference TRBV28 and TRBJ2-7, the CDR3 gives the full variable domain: DVKVTQSSRYLVKRTGEKVFLECVQDMDHENMFWYRQDPGLGLRLIYFSYDVKMKEKGDIPEGYSVSREKKERFSLILESASTNQTSMYLCASSPGKTGTGVAYEQYFGPGTRLTVT.